This T cell receptor (beta chain) was sequenced in a study of blood T cells in healthy people across ages (dated by TCRdb to 2015 to 2017). General notes on the study: In model experiments, template switching captured about one uniquely barcoded TCR beta cDNA molecule for every two T cells. To track age-related changes in TCR beta repertoire diversity, the study relied on deep sequencing normalized with unique cDNA molecular identifiers. The study analyzed two additional independent replicas of 1 million unique cDNA reads from the same blood draw for two donors, one aged 18 to 30 and one aged 80 or older. The donors were split into four age groups: young (average about 16 years), middle-aged (about 40), aged (around 67) and long-lived (about 74). To avoid experimental bias, donors of different ages were spread randomly across the sequencing lanes.

Libraries were constructed by 5' RACE. TCRdb names Illumina HiSeq 2500 as the instrument used. A second about 7 to 12 cycle PCR used a sample-barcoded 5' primer and a J-beta primer mix. A template-switch 5' adaptor carrying 12 random nucleotides introduced a unique molecular identifier onto each TCR beta cDNA molecule. At least 3 million CDR3-containing paired-end reads were obtained from each sample. First-strand cDNA was synthesized from all RNA with the Mint cDNA synthesis kit, primed by a TRBC-specific oligonucleotide. Following uracil-DNA glycosylase treatment, all cDNA underwent a first 18-cycle PCR with the universal primers M1SS and BC2_uni_R. The paper's data handling went like this. Normalization of each sample was performed by random selection of 1 million high-quality reads, each carrying a distinct molecular identifier. Reads with shared molecular identifiers were discarded instead of being binned into consensus sequences. MiTCR, run with a Q25 quality threshold and the strictest error-elimination algorithm, handled CDR3 identification, clonotype clustering and error correction. Lower-bound total TCR beta diversity was estimated with a nonparametric unseen species model using Euler transformation. The public reads were quality trimmed at Q25 with fastp and then assembled into clones with MiXCR by TCRdb, keeping productive beta chains. All rows with the same CDR3 protein become a single entry with the most common DNA and genes. TCRdb's processing, not the authors', yielded these V and J calls. Across this sample there are about 1.5 million distinct CDR3 sequences, with under 55% seen only once. The biggest ten clones account for under 5% of the sample.

The 40 or so donors, aged about 6 to 95 years, were systemically healthy Caucasian individuals from Russia. Approximately 9.3 milliliters of peripheral blood were drawn from each donor into EDTA-treated Vacutainer tubes. PBMCs were isolated by Ficoll-Paque density-gradient centrifugation, with at least 6 million obtained per sample. Trizol reagent was used to extract total RNA from the PBMCs, yielding at least 5 micrograms per sample. For every donor, an aliquot of PBMCs went through flow cytometry to measure the percentages of naive CD45RAhigh/CD27high T cells. The CDR3 goes from the cysteine to the phenylalanine over 14 residues. Only the CDR3 DNA is retained, 42 bases long and in frame from the first base. The junction carries 11 bases between V and J, which are trimmed by 1 base and 9 bases respectively. Taken from the germline V gene, the CDR1 and CDR2 loops are SGHRS and YFSETQ. What the research found in general, with its limitations: The CMV infection status of donors was not known, potentially confounding age-related changes in expanded clonotypes. There was a strong correlation between observed TCR beta diversity and the percentage of naive T cells measured by flow cytometry. Compared with the aged group, the long-lived group had more naive CD4+ T cells, fewer expanded clones and increased TCR diversity, a pattern suggesting age selection. Observed TCR beta diversity per million T cells fell roughly linearly with age, and a significant reduction was already apparent by age about 38. Bulk unsorted PBMC profiling prevented conclusive comparison of naive and antigen-experienced compartments. Total diversity estimates from one million sequenced T cells were considered lower bounds and underestimates.

This clonotype was observed a few times. The specificity of this receptor is unknown. No base-level quality is on record; no much larger clone is a single base apart. The receptor's source is a woman aged 18 to 35 in good health. Sequencing input: blood. The sequence links TRBV5-1 to TRBJ1-6; TRBD1 might be the D gene, on 6 matching bases. The nucleotides are TGCGCCAGCAGCTTGATCAGGGGTGGTTCACCCCTCCACTTT. This codes for CASSLIRGGSPLHF.